This T cell receptor (beta chain) was obtained from a study of blood T cell repertoires in COVID-19. As for the study in general: Some COVID-19 samples were acute and others convalescent; all came from the United States, Italy and Spain. In each case, the material was cDNA or gDNA derived from T cells, B-cell-depleted T cells, or PBMCs.

In the original workflow: From reference gene primer amplification, estimates of nucleated cell counts were derived. Produced via immunoSEQ multiplex PCR; TCRdb's table is partial and in-frame only. From that table come the V and J calls and clone size; the DNA was used to work out D and trimming. Found here are 200,000 or so clones, about four fifths of them singletons; the top ten hold approximately 6.1%. The sequenced sample consisted of peripheral blood. The origin of this receptor is a woman between 35 and 50 years old with acute or convalescent COVID-19.

The CDR3: CASSLETRGSPLHF. DNA of the CDR3: TGTGCCAGCAGCTTAGAGACACGTGGATCACCCCTCCACTTT. This chain uses TRBV11-2 with TRBJ1-6; D remains ambiguous. Trimming cost V 0 bases and J 10 bases, with 10 bases left between them. This CDR3 region has 14 residues. The germline CDR1 and CDR2 sequences are SGHAT and FQNNGV.